What follows are 15 T cell receptor beta chains derived from one specimen sequenced in a study of T-cell reconstitution after alpha-beta-depleted transplantation in children. TCRbeta library preparation incorporated unique molecular identifiers. TCRdb independently ran MiXCR on the PCR reads; one entry per CDR3 protein. The table lists around 94,000 distinct CDR3 sequences, under 7% of them singletons. Material: PBMCs, mostly from graft donor cells, obtained 60 days after TCRalphabeta/CD19-depleted stem cell transplant. These receptors all come from a female patient aged 2-9 years who had a stem cell transplant for Fanconi anemia, so the T cells may come from the graft donor.

This clonotype appeared many times. This chain joins TRBV18 and TRBJ2-5; D call uncertain. The CDR3 contains 14 residues. Trimming removed 8 bases at V and 1 base at J, with 14 bases between. Germline values: CDR1 KGHSH, CDR2 LQKENI. The CDR3 region is CASTNSRSQETQYF. The CDR3 coding sequence is TGTGCCAGCACAAACTCCCGGTCCCAAGAGACCCAGTACTTC. Together with reference TRBV18 and TRBJ2-5, the CDR3 gives the full variable domain: NAGVMQNPRHLVRRRGQEARLRCSPMKGHSHVYWYRQLPEEGLKFMVYLQKENIIDESGMPKERFSAEFPKEGPSILRIQQVVRGDSAAYFCASTNSRSQETQYFGPGTRLLVL.

This clonotype was found a few times. CDR3 in amino acids: CASSSGGGAWGTQYF. The DNA for the CDR3 is TGTGCCAGCAGCTCCGGGGGGGGAGCGTGGGGGACCCAGTACTTC. The chain has TRBV7-2 and TRBJ2-5, with TRBD2 identical over 8 bases. J lost 7 bases, V lost 4 bases, and 11 bases had no gene match. Per germline, CDR1 SGHTA and CDR2 FQGNSA. The CDR3 consists of 15 residues.

This clonotype was recorded many times. The chain combines TRBV7-8 with TRBJ2-1; 8 bases match TRBD1. This CDR3 region has 14 residues. J was trimmed by 6 bases and V by 5 bases; bases with no gene match: 6. Germline V gene data show CDR1 as SGHVS and CDR2 as FQNEAQ. CDR3 in amino acids: CASSPRGLINEQFF. The DNA for the CDR3 is TGTGCCAGCAGCCCCAGGGGGCTAATCAATGAGCAGTTCTTC.

This clonotype was detected ten times or more. V gene TRBV28 combines with J gene TRBJ2-3; D possibly uses TRBD1 or TRBD2 (5 bases each). There are 15 residues in the CDR3. The V gene's germline CDR1 is MDHEN and CDR2 SYDVKM. V dropped 2 bases and J dropped 0 bases, with 9 bases sitting between them. The chain's CDR3 is CASSLHGTSTDTQYF. The DNA of the CDR3 is TGTGCCAGCAGTTTACACGGGACGAGCACAGATACGCAGTATTTT.

This clonotype has just a few counts. V usage is TRBV29-1 and J usage is TRBJ1-5; TRBD1 agrees at 10 bases. Trimming at V came to 8 bases and at J to 2 bases, leaving 12 bases not matched to a gene. There are 16 residues in the CDR3. Germline assignment: CDR1 SQVTM and CDR2 ANQGSEA. CDR3 DNA sequence: TGCAGCCTTACCGGGACAGGGGATGGTGGCAATCAGCCCCAGCATTTT. It translates to CSLTGTGDGGNQPQHF.

The CDR3 protein is CATSDIWTSGDSLDTQYF. The DNA of the CDR3 is TGTGCCACCAGTGATATCTGGACTAGCGGGGACTCTTTGGATACGCAGTATTTT. The genes are TRBV24-1 and TRBJ2-3; 12 bases are a match to TRBD2. This CDR3 is built from 18 residues. Germline V gene lookup returns CDR1 KGHDR and CDR2 SFDVKD. J lost 6 bases, V lost 3 bases, and 12 bases had no gene match.

This clonotype was recorded many times. The chain employs TRBV28 and TRBJ2-7, with D possibly matching TRBD1 (5 bases). The germline gives CDR1 MDHEN, CDR2 SYDVKM. The CDR3 totals 18 residues. V lost 3 bases, J lost 2 bases, and 23 bases lay in between. CDR3 coding DNA: TGTGCCAGCAGTTTTTGGGAAGCACGGCAGGGCAGCGCCTACGAGCAGTACTTC. Protein product: CASSFWEARQGSAYEQYF.

The sample holds many counts of this clonotype. V and J are TRBV4-2 and TRBJ2-3, with D tentatively TRBD2 (5 bases). The CDR3 loop spans 14 amino acids. Germline V CDR1 and CDR2: LGHNA, YNFKEQ. The ends were cut back, 1 base at V and 2 bases at J, with 7 bases in the middle. The CDR3: CASSQVGDTDTQYF. DNA of the CDR3: TGTGCCAGCAGCCAAGTCGGGGACACAGATACGCAGTATTTT.

This clonotype was observed many times. The CDR3 here is CSASNGDRYF. In nucleotides, the CDR3 is TGCAGTGCTAGTAATGGGGACCGGTACTTC. The genes are TRBV20-1 and TRBJ2-7; D could derive from TRBD1 or TRBD2 (5 bases each). V lost 3 bases, J lost 12 bases, and 12 bases lay in between. Looked up from germline, CDR1 is DFQATT and CDR2 is SNEGSKA (reference sequence). The CDR3 contains 10 residues.

The V call is TRBV7-2, the J call TRBJ2-3; D gene ambiguous. Per germline, CDR1 SGHTA and CDR2 FQGNSA. Trimming removed 5 bases from V and 3 bases from J, with 12 bases in between. The CDR3 loop spans 14 amino acids. The CDR3 bases are TGTGCCAGCAGCCCTGGGCTCCTGACAGATACGCAGTATTTT. Its protein product is CASSPGLLTDTQYF.

This clonotype has a count of ten or more. V usage is TRBV12-3 or TRBV12-4 and J usage is TRBJ1-4; D gene unclear. This CDR3 is 15 amino acids long. The germline V and J ends were trimmed by 6 bases and 7 bases, with 18 bases remaining between them. CDR3 bases: TGTGCCAGCAGCCTTGGGGTGAGGTTCAGTGAAAAACTGTTTTTT. Translation gives CASSLGVRFSEKLFF.

The table lists this clonotype with many counts. The chain is built from TRBV29-1 and TRBJ2-7; possibly TRBD2 for D (5 bases). Germline loops: CDR1 SQVTM, CDR2 ANQGSEA. V was shortened by 4 bases and J by 0 bases, with 16 bases between the two germline ends. The CDR3 extends over 15 amino acids. CDR3 nucleotides: TGCAGCGTTGTTCGTCCCGCGGGTCCCTCCTACGAGCAGTACTTC. It specifies CSVVRPAGPSYEQYF.

This chain connects TRBV5-1 to TRBJ2-7; D is unclear. From germline, CDR1 is SGHRS and CDR2 YFSETQ. CDR3 length: 12 amino acids. Trimming removed 4 bases from V and 6 bases from J, with 11 bases in between. The DNA for the CDR3 is TGCGCCAGCAGCCCAACCCTGACCGAGCAGTACTTC. It codes for CASSPTLTEQYF.

The chain recombines TRBV27 with TRBJ2-1; 9 nucleotides match TRBD1. Unmatched junction bases numbered 15, after V lost 2 bases and J lost 7 bases. This CDR3 spans 18 amino acids. CDR1 MNHEY and CDR2 SMNVEV come from the germline V gene (reference sequence). The CDR3 DNA reads as TGTGCCAGCAGTTTACCCCCCCTGACAGGGGGGTTTTTGAATGAGCAGTTCTTC. It codes for CASSLPPLTGGFLNEQFF.

The chain has TRBV30 and TRBJ2-1; 7 nucleotides match TRBD1. V shed 4 bases and J 3 bases; nucleotides not matched to a gene: 6. The CDR3 runs to 14 residues. The V gene's germline CDR1 is GTSNPN and CDR2 SVGIG (reference sequence). Here the CDR3 reads CAWIRGLSYNEQFF. The CDR3 DNA reads as TGTGCCTGGATTAGGGGGCTTAGCTACAATGAGCAGTTCTTC.